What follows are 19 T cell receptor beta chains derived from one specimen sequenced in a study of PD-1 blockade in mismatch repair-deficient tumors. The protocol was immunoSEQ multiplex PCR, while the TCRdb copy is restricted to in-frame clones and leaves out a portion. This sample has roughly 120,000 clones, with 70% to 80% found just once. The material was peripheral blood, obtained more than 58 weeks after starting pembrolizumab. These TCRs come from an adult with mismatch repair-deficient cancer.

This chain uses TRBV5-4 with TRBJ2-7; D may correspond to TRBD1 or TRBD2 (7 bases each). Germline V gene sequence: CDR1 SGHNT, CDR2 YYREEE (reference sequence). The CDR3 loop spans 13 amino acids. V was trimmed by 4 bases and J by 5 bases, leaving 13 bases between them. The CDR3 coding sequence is TGTGCCAGCAGCCTCAGGGGGGGCGACGAGCAGTACTTC. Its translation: CASSLRGGDEQYF.

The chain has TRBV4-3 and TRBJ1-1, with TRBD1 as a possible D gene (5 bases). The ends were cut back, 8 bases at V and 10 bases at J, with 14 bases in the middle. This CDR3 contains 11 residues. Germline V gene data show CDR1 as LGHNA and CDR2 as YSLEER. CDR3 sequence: CASGLTGVAFF. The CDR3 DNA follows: TGCGCCAGCGGATTAACAGGAGTAGCTTTCTTT.

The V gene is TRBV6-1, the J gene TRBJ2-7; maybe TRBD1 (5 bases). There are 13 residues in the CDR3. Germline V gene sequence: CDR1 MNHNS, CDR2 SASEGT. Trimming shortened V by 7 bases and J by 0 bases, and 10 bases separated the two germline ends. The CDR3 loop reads CASTKGLSYEQYF. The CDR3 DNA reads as TGTGCCAGCACCAAGGGGCTCTCCTACGAGCAGTACTTC.

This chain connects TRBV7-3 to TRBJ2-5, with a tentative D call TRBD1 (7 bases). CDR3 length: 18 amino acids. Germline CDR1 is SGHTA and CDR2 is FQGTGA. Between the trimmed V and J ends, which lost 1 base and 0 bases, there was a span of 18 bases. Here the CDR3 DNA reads TGTGCCAGCAGCTTAAAAGGGGGCGGTACTAGCTACCAAGAGACCCAGTACTTC. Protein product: CASSLKGGGTSYQETQYF.

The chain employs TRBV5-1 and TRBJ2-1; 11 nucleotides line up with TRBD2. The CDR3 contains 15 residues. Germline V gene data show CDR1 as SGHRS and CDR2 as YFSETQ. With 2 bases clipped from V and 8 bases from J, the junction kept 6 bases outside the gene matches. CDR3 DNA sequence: TGCGCCAGCAGCTTCCCGACTAGCGGGGACTATGAGCAGTTCTTC. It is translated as CASSFPTSGDYEQFF.

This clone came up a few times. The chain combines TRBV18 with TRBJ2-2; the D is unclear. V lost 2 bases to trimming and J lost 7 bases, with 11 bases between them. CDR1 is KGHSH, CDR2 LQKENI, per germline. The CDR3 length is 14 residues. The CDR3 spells CASSPIGRDGELFF. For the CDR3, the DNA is TGTGCCAGCTCACCAATAGGAAGGGACGGGGAGCTGTTTTTT.

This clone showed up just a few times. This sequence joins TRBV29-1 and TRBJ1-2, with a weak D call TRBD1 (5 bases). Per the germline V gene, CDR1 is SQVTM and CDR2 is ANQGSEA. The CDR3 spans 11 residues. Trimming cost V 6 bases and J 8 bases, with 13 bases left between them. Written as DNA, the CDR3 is TGCAGCGTCCACCGGGACCCCGGCTACACCTTC. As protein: CSVHRDPGYTF.

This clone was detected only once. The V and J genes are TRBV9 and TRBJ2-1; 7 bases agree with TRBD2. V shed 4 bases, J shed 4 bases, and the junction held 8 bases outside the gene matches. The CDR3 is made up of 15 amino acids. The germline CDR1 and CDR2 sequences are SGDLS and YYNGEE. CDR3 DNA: TGTGCCAGCAGCTCAAGGACTAGAGAATACAATGAGCAGTTCTTC. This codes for CASSSRTREYNEQFF.

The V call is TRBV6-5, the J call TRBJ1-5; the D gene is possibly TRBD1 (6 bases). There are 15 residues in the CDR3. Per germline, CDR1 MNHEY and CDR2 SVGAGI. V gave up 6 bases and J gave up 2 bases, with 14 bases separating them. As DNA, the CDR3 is TGTGCCAGCAGCCCTACAGGGTCTCGCAATCAGCCCCAGCATTTT. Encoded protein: CASSPTGSRNQPQHF.

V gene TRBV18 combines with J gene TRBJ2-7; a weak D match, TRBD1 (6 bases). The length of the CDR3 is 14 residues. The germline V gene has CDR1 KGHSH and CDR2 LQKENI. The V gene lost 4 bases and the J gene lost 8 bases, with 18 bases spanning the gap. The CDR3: CASSRPKQGSKQYF. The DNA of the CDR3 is TGTGCCAGCTCACGACCGAAACAGGGTTCGAAGCAGTACTTC.

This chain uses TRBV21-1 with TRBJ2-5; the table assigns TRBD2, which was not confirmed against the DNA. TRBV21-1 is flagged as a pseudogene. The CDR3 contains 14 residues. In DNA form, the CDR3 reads TGTGCCAGCAGCTCCCGGGATACCCGGGAGACCCAGTACTTC. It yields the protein CASSSRDTRETQYF.

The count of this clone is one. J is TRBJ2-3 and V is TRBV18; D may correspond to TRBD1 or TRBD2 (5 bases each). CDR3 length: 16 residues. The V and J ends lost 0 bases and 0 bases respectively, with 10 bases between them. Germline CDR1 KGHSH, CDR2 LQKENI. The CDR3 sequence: CASSPPGERSTDTQYF. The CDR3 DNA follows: TGTGCCAGCTCACCACCGGGGGAGAGAAGCACAGATACGCAGTATTTT.

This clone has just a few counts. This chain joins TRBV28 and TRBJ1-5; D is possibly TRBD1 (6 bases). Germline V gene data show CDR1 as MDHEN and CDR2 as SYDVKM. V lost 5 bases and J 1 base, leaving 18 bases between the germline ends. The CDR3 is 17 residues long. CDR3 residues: CASSLLNRVRSNQPQHF. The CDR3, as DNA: TGTGCCAGCAGTCTACTCAACAGGGTGAGAAGCAATCAGCCCCAGCATTTT.

CDR3 DNA: TGTGCCAGCAGTTCCATCGACAGGCTCGAGGGCTACACCTTC. Amino acid sequence: CASSSIDRLEGYTF. The chain links TRBV5-4 to TRBJ1-2, with D possibly being TRBD1 (6 bases). Germline CDR1 SGHNT, CDR2 YYREEE (reference sequence). Trimming pared 5 bases from V and 8 bases from J, leaving 19 bases between. CDR3 length: 14 amino acids.

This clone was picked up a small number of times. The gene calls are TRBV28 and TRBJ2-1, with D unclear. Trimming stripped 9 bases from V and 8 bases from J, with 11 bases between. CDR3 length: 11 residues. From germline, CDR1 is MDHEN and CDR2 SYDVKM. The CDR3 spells CASSSPDEQFF. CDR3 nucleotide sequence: TGTGCCAGTTCCTCCCCGGATGAGCAGTTCTTC.

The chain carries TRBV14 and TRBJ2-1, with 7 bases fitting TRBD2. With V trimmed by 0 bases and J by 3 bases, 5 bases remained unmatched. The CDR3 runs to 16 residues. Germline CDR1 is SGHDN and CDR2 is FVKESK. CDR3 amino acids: CASSQDWRELYNEQFF. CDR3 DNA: TGTGCCAGCAGCCAAGATTGGCGGGAGCTCTACAATGAGCAGTTCTTC.

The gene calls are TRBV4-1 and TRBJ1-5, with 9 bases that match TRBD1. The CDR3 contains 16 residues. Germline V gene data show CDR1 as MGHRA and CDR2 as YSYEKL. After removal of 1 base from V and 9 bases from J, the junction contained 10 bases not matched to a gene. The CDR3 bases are TGCGCCAGCAGCCAAGGCGGGGACAGGGCTTCTATGCCCCAGCATTTT. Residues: CASSQGGDRASMPQHF.

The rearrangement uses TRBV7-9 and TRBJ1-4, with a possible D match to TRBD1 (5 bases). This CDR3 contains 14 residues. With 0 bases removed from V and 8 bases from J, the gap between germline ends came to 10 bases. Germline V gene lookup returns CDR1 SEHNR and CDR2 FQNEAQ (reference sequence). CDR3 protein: CASSLAVGAEKLFF. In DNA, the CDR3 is TGTGCCAGCAGCTTAGCTGTCGGGGCCGAAAAACTGTTTTTT.

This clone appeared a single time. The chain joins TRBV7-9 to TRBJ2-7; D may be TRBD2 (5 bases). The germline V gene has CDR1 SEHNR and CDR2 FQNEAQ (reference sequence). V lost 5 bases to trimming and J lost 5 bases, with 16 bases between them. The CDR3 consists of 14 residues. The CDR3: CASSQEKGSDEQYF. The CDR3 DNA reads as TGTGCCAGCAGCCAAGAGAAGGGTAGCGACGAGCAGTACTTC.